The rows below give T cell receptor beta chains drawn from one sample of a study of shared clonotypes between healthy human individuals. Here immunoSEQ multiplex PCR was the method, and the copy in TCRdb shows in-frame clones only, minus some. The sample comprises about 96,000 clones, about half of which are singletons, and about 14% rests with the top ten. Sequencing input: PBMCs. Receptors were obtained from a woman aged 40 to 50 in good health. Some clones in this sample may be carry-over from other donors' samples. Both conserved end residues are part of each CDR3. A D gene is named only where the DNA matches it firmly. Clone size is shown for a subset of rows, as once, few, many or a class of expanded clone.

V,J,D,size,CDR3,DNA
TRBV7-6,TRBJ2-1,TRBD2,few,CASSARLAGDYNEQFF,TGTGCCAGCAGCGCGAGACTAGCGGGAGACTACAATGAGCAGTTCTTC
TRBV18,TRBJ2-5,.,many,CASSPGPPGGGLETQYF,TGTGCCAGCTCACCGGGCCCACCTGGGGGCGGCTTGGAGACCCAGTACTTC
TRBV5-6,TRBJ2-1,TRBD2,.,CASSLSRGSGRRYNEQFF,TGTGCCAGCAGCTTGTCGAGGGGTAGCGGGAGAAGGTACAATGAGCAGTTCTTC
TRBV5-1,TRBJ2-7,TRBD2,once,CASSFSSGTPPRGEQYF,TGCGCCAGCAGCTTTTCTAGCGGGACCCCCCCGAGGGGCGAGCAGTACTTC
TRBV5-1,TRBJ2-7,TRBD2,.,CASSLGSGISYEQYF,TGCGCCAGCAGCTTAGGTAGCGGGATTTCCTACGAGCAGTACTTC
TRBV18,TRBJ1-1,.,.,CASSLLNTEAFF,TGTGCCAGCTCACTCTTGAACACTGAAGCTTTCTTT
TRBV10-3,TRBJ2-7,TRBD2,.,CAITAGTSANYEQYF,TGTGCCATCACGGCAGGGACTAGCGCCAACTACGAGCAGTACTTC
TRBV29-1,TRBJ2-7,TRBD2,.,CSVRLAEPRQYF,TGCAGCGTTCGACTAGCGGAGCCCCGACAGTACTTC
TRBV19,TRBJ1-1,.,.,CASTNGGGDSEAFF,TGTGCCAGTACCAATGGGGGGGGCGACTCTGAAGCTTTCTTT
TRBV7-8,TRBJ2-7,TRBD2,.,CASSLGTSGSSEQYF,TGTGCCAGCAGCCTTGGGACTAGCGGGTCGAGTGAGCAGTACTTC
TRBV29-1,TRBJ2-3,TRBD2,few,CSVVGGEGTDTQYF,TGCAGCGTTGTGGGGGGGGAGGGCACAGATACGCAGTATTTT
TRBV7-9,TRBJ2-5,.,few,CASSLVVSQETQYF,TGTGCCAGCAGCTTAGTGGTCAGCCAAGAGACCCAGTACTTC
TRBV25-1,TRBJ2-1,.,once,CASSGRDTEQFF,TGTGCCAGCAGTGGCCGGGACACCGAGCAGTTCTTC
TRBV4-2,TRBJ2-1,.,many,CASSQEPSGGYNEQFF,TGTGCCAGCAGCCAAGAACCCAGCGGAGGCTACAATGAGCAGTTCTTC
TRBV30,TRBJ1-1,.,many,CAWSWNTEAFF,TGTGCCTGGAGTTGGAACACTGAAGCTTTCTTT
TRBV2,TRBJ2-3,.,few,CASNSGTDTQYF,TGTGCCAGCAATAGCGGCACAGATACGCAGTATTTT
TRBV27,TRBJ2-1,TRBD1,.,CASSHRQGANEQFF,TGTGCCAGCAGTCACAGACAGGGGGCCAATGAGCAGTTCTTC
TRBV7-2,TRBJ1-2,TRBD1,.,CASSLEGADRGNTF,TGTGCTAGCAGCTTAGAGGGAGCTGACAGGGGGAACACCTTC
TRBV12-2,TRBJ1-2,.,many,CASRFRGYTF,TGTGCAAGTCGCTTTCGAGGCTACACCTTC
TRBV6-6,TRBJ1-3,.,.,CASNPGSSGNTIYF,TGTGCCAGCAACCCAGGGAGCTCTGGAAACACCATATATTTT
TRBV19,TRBJ1-1,.,few,CASGSVNTEAFF,TGTGCCAGTGGTAGCGTGAACACTGAAGCTTTCTTT
TRBV28,TRBJ2-3,TRBD2,.,CASRGTSGRPGDTQYF,TGTGCCAGCAGAGGTACTAGCGGGAGGCCTGGGGATACGCAGTATTTT
TRBV2,TRBJ1-2,.,.,CASTTTGRGGYTF,TGTGCCAGCACCACTACAGGGAGGGGTGGCTACACCTTC
TRBV25-1,TRBJ2-7,TRBD2,.,CASSDRLAGEVKYF,TGTGCCAGCAGTGACCGACTAGCGGGCGAGGTAAAGTACTTC
TRBV5-6,TRBJ2-7,TRBD2,.,CASIRTGGNEQYF,TGTGCCAGCATCCGGACGGGAGGCAACGAGCAGTACTTC
TRBV7-2,TRBJ1-2,TRBD1,few,CASSLDGTAYGYTF,TGTGCCAGCAGCTTAGATGGGACAGCCTATGGCTACACCTTC
TRBV5-1,TRBJ2-3,.,many,CASSLVGTVGDTQYF,TGCGCCAGCAGCTTGGTAGGGACGGTGGGGGATACGCAGTATTTT
TRBV27,TRBJ2-3,TRBD2,.,CASSFRTSGRDTQYF,TGTGCCAGCAGTTTCCGGACTAGCGGGAGGGATACGCAGTATTTT
TRBV29-1,TRBJ1-1,.,.,CSPSYHTEAFF,TGCAGCCCCAGCTATCACACTGAAGCTTTCTTT
TRBV27,TRBJ2-1,TRBD2,.,CASSLRRTSSEQFF,TGTGCCAGCAGTTTACGCCGGACTAGTAGTGAGCAGTTCTTC
TRBV5-1,TRBJ1-2,TRBD1,.,CASSGTGEANYGYTF,TGCGCCAGCAGCGGTACAGGGGAGGCTAACTATGGCTACACCTTC
TRBV30,TRBJ1-5,.,many,CAWSAGHNQPQHF,TGTGCCTGGAGTGCGGGCCACAATCAGCCCCAGCATTTT
TRBV29-1,TRBJ2-5,.,.,CSVELGSETQYF,TGCAGCGTTGAGCTGGGCAGTGAGACCCAGTACTTC
TRBV19,TRBJ1-4,.,.,CASSIAGRSATNEKLFF,TGTGCCAGTAGTATAGCGGGGCGTTCGGCAACTAATGAAAAACTGTTTTTT
TRBV29-1,TRBJ2-5,TRBD2,many,CSVGEGTQYF,TGCAGCGTTGGGGAGGGGACCCAGTACTTC
TRBV5-6,TRBJ1-4,TRBD1,many,CASSFFSADRGEKLFF,TGTGCCAGCAGCTTTTTCTCCGCGGACAGGGGTGAAAAACTGTTTTTT
TRBV5-1,TRBJ2-1,.,.,CASSPASGLEQFF,TGCGCCAGCAGCCCCGCTTCGGGACTTGAGCAGTTCTTC
TRBV23-1,TRBJ2-7,TRBD1,.,CASSQSGTGRDEQYF,TGCGCCAGCAGTCAATCGGGGACAGGGAGGGACGAGCAGTACTTC
TRBV27,TRBJ2-1,.,.,CASSFSGTDYSGKRTEQFF,TGTGCCAGCAGTTTCTCGGGGACAGATTATAGCGGGAAGAGGACTGAGCAGTTCTTC
TRBV5-1,TRBJ2-5,.,few,CASSLVVAGQETQYF,TGCGCCAGCAGCTTGGTGGTAGCGGGACAGGAGACCCAGTACTTC
TRBV11-2,TRBJ2-7,.,.,CASSRTVSSYEQYF,TGTGCCAGCAGCAGGACTGTAAGCTCCTACGAGCAGTACTTC
TRBV4-3,TRBJ2-1,.,.,CASSQGLERDEQFF,TGCGCCAGCAGCCAGGGTTTAGAGAGGGATGAGCAGTTCTTC
TRBV9,TRBJ2-7,.,many,CASSVGFLGYYEQYF,TGTGCCAGCAGCGTAGGCTTCCTAGGTTACTACGAGCAGTACTTC
TRBV7-9,TRBJ2-7,.,.,CASSRRVGEQYF,TGTGCCAGCAGCCGCAGGGTAGGCGAGCAGTACTTC
TRBV30,TRBJ2-2,.,many,CARGLPAGRANTGELFF,TGTGCCCGGGGATTACCCGCCGGGCGGGCGAACACCGGGGAGCTGTTTTTT
TRBV29-1,TRBJ2-7,.,.,CSVGLSSYEQYF,TGCAGCGTGGGGTTGAGCTCCTACGAGCAGTACTTC
TRBV4-1,TRBJ1-2,.,.,CASRPLLRGYGYTF,TGCGCCAGCAGACCCTTACTCAGGGGCTATGGCTACACCTTC
TRBV28,TRBJ2-5,TRBD2,.,CASSGASGRAWETQYF,TGTGCCAGCAGTGGAGCTAGCGGGAGGGCATGGGAGACCCAGTACTTC
TRBV7-2,TRBJ2-7,TRBD1,many,CASSPRRDRSYEQYF,TGTGCCAGCAGCCCTCGCCGGGACAGGTCCTACGAGCAGTACTTC
TRBV29-1,TRBJ1-5,.,.,CSVGSINQPQHF,TGCAGCGTGGGCAGCATCAATCAGCCCCAGCATTTT
TRBV7-9,TRBJ2-5,.,.,CASGVRQDQETQYF,TGTGCCAGCGGGGTGAGACAGGACCAAGAGACCCAGTACTTC
TRBV7-6,TRBJ2-5,.,few,CASSPSQTASGTQYF,TGTGCCAGCAGCCCCTCTCAGACAGCCTCGGGGACCCAGTACTTC
TRBV7-2,TRBJ2-7,.,.,CASSSGSGGEQYF,TGTGCCAGCAGCTCCGGATCCGGAGGAGAGCAGTACTTC
TRBV30,TRBJ2-7,TRBD1,.,CASGQGAYEQYF,TGTGCCTCAGGACAGGGGGCCTACGAGCAGTACTTC
TRBV28,TRBJ1-2,.,many,CASDDRNYGYTF,TGTGCCAGCGATGATCGGAACTATGGCTACACCTTC
TRBV25-1,TRBJ2-2,.,few,CASSEDAARHGELFF,TGTGCCAGCAGTGAAGATGCGGCTAGACACGGGGAGCTGTTTTTT
TRBV29-1,TRBJ1-4,.,once,CSADIGEKLFF,TGCAGCGCCGACATTGGGGAAAAACTGTTTTTT
TRBV28,TRBJ1-4,.,once,CASSLLGKLFF,TGTGCCAGCAGTTTACTGGGAAAACTGTTTTTT
TRBV30,TRBJ2-5,.,few,CAWSAAGMKETQYF,TGTGCCTGGAGTGCGGCAGGGATGAAAGAGACCCAGTACTTC
TRBV6-5,TRBJ2-3,.,.,CASRDSSSTDTQYF,TGTGCCAGCAGGGACTCATCTAGCACAGATACGCAGTATTTT